The 10 T cell receptor beta chains below were found in one sample sequenced in a study of cytomegalovirus exposure and HLA in healthy donors. This PCR relied on a set of 60 Vbeta primers and 13 Jbeta primers. TCRdb's table, derived via immunoSEQ multiplex PCR, lists solely in-frame clones and lacks some. The sample lists more than 110,000 clones, about 78% occurring once. Material for sequencing was PBMCs. The origin of the receptors is a man between 35 and 55 years old in good health and CMV-seropositive.

This chain links TRBV18 with TRBJ2-7, with 11 positions matching TRBD1. Trimming removed 2 bases from V and 4 bases from J; junction bases left unmatched: 7. The CDR3 length is 16 residues. CDR1 is KGHSH, CDR2 LQKENI, per germline. CDR3 sequence: CASSPAGTGGRYEQYF. The CDR3 DNA follows: TGTGCCAGCTCACCAGCCGGGACAGGGGGACGGTACGAGCAGTACTTC.

The chain employs TRBV18 and TRBJ2-7; D is perhaps TRBD2 (6 bases). The CDR3 contains 19 residues. The V and J ends lost 6 bases and 0 bases respectively, with 27 bases between them. Germline values: CDR1 KGHSH, CDR2 LQKENI. CDR3 nucleotides: TGTGCCAGCTCCCTCGTCCTGAAGGTTAGCGGAGAAAGCTCCTACGAGCAGTACTTC. It translates to CASSLVLKVSGESSYEQYF.

V usage is TRBV18 and J usage is TRBJ2-1; D possibly corresponds to TRBD2 (6 bases). The V gene's germline CDR1 is KGHSH and CDR2 LQKENI. The CDR3 covers 13 residues. Trimming removed 2 bases from V and 9 bases from J, with 11 bases in between. CDR3 residues: CASSPRGGIEQFF. The CDR3, as DNA: TGTGCCAGCTCACCAAGGGGAGGTATTGAGCAGTTCTTC.

This clone showed up just once. The V call is TRBV7-9, the J call TRBJ2-1; 12 nucleotides match TRBD2. Germline V gives CDR1 SEHNR, CDR2 FQNEAQ (reference sequence). The CDR3 runs 16 residues. The V segment lost 4 bases and the J segment 8 bases; nucleotides outside the gene matches: 9. This CDR3 reads CASSSPLAGGPHEQFF. In nucleotides, the CDR3 is TGTGCCAGCAGCTCCCCCCTAGCGGGAGGGCCCCATGAGCAGTTCTTC.

V gene TRBV6-5 combines with J gene TRBJ2-4, with a tentative D call TRBD1 (6 bases). The germline CDR1 and CDR2 sequences are MNHEY and SVGAGI. This CDR3 region has 14 residues. Trimming left V 2 bases short and J 3 bases short, with 8 bases between. The CDR3: CASSYGGNKNIQYF. For the CDR3, the DNA is TGTGCCAGCAGTTACGGGGGCAACAAAAACATTCAGTACTTC.

The chain is built from TRBV28 and TRBJ1-4, with D possibly being TRBD1 (6 bases). The ends were cut back, 4 bases at V and 4 bases at J, with 16 bases in the middle. The CDR3 covers 16 residues. Germline values: CDR1 MDHEN, CDR2 SYDVKM. The CDR3 loop reads CASSWGLGAFNEKLFF. CDR3 bases: TGTGCCAGCAGTTGGGGTTTGGGGGCTTTTAATGAAAAACTGTTTTTT.

This rearrangement joins TRBV9 to TRBJ2-1, with TRBD2 matching over 10 bases. The V and J ends lost 2 bases and 8 bases, in that order; junction bases with no gene match: 7. The CDR3 runs to 15 residues. The germline CDR1 and CDR2 sequences are SGDLS and YYNGEE. The CDR3 DNA follows: TGTGCCAGCAGCGTCGCTAGCGGGAGAGGCGATGAGCAGTTCTTC. Its protein product is CASSVASGRGDEQFF.

The chain employs TRBV2 and TRBJ1-1; weak D call: TRBD1 (5 bases). In germline, CDR1 is SNHLY, CDR2 FYNNEI. This CDR3 region has 12 residues. Trimming took 6 bases from V and 1 from J, leaving 6 bases between them. The CDR3 coding sequence is TGTGCCAGCAGAACAGGGAACACTGAAGCTTTCTTT. Translation: CASRTGNTEAFF. Full variable domain (remainder filled in from reference TRBV2 and TRBJ1-1): EPEVTQTPSHQVTQMGQEVILRCVPISNHLYFYWYRQILGQKVEFLVSFYNNEISEKSEIFDDQFSVERPDGSNFTLKIRSTKLEDSAMYFCASRTGNTEAFFGQGTRLTVV.

The rearrangement links TRBV10-3 to TRBJ2-7; D is possibly TRBD1 (5 bases). CDR1 ENHRY and CDR2 SYGVKD come from the germline V gene. Between the trimmed V and J ends, which lost 0 bases and 4 bases, there was a span of 13 bases. The CDR3 is 15 residues long. This chain's CDR3 is CAISESLRQSYEQYF. The DNA of the CDR3 is TGTGCCATCAGTGAGTCGTTGAGACAGTCGTACGAGCAGTACTTC.

The table lists this clone with a count of one. The J gene is TRBJ2-6, the V gene TRBV5-1; 10 bases fit TRBD1. In germline, CDR1 is SGHRS, CDR2 YFSETQ. The CDR3 runs to 18 residues. The V gene end was trimmed by 2 bases and the J gene end by 1 base; junction bases not matched to a gene: 6. The CDR3 nucleotides are TGCGCCAGCAGCTTCTCCGGGACAGGGGTATCTGGGGCCAACGTCCTGACTTTC. Its translation is CASSFSGTGVSGANVLTF. Full variable domain (missing parts from reference TRBV5-1 and TRBJ2-6): KAGVTQTPRYLIKTRGQQVTLSCSPISGHRSVSWYQQTPGQGLQFLFEYFSETQRNKGNFPGRFSGRQFSNSRSEMNVSTLELGDSALYLCASSFSGTGVSGANVLTFGAGSRLTVL.